The source of this TCR beta chain is a study of vaccination effects on CD4 cells after COVID-19. Using immunoSEQ multiplex PCR, the repertoire was profiled, and TCRdb retains in-frame clones only, with some absent. The table lists 50,000 to 75,000 clones, roughly 80% of them singletons, with roughly 2.4% in the top ten. Germline V gene data show CDR1 as SNHLY and CDR2 as FYNNEI. After removal of 1 base from V and 4 bases from J, the junction contained 3 bases not matched to a gene. The CDR3 has 14 amino acids. For this clone: No antigen is known for it.

Antigen-specific CD4+ T cells were expanded (with viral peptide pools) by the ViraFEST assay ahead of sequencing. Scientists isolated CD4+ T cells after a roughly 10-day culture period ended. Absence of prior SARS-CoV-2 infection characterized the vaccine recipients, who showed negative nucleocapsid antibodies. It was on days 3 and 7 that half the medium was replaced with IL-2 medium. Overall study findings and caveats: Vaccine- and infection-induced clones showed marked clonal contraction late following vaccination.

The receptor was derived from a human donor who received a COVID-19 vaccine. This specimen consisted of CD4+ T cells from PBMCs cultured with HCoV-229E spike peptides, obtained before COVID-19 vaccination. The chain recombines TRBV2 with TRBJ1-2; 7 bases are shared with TRBD1. The CDR3 bases are TGTGCCAGCAGTGAAGGACAGGGCGCCTATGGCTACACCTTC. It codes for CASSEGQGAYGYTF.